The T cell receptor (beta chain) described here comes from a study of blood T cell repertoires in COVID-19. Study details: The cDNA or gDNA used as material had been derived from T cells, B-cell-depleted T cells, or PBMCs.

Grouping used clinical history reported by participants in a survey and questionnaire. There are 19 residues in the CDR3. V shed 3 bases and J 8 bases; nucleotides not matched to a gene: 16. Germline-derived CDR1 and CDR2 are LNHDA and SQIVND (reference sequence). Authors' data handling: Amplification of reference gene primers provided the estimated nucleated cell counts. Here immunoSEQ multiplex PCR was the method, and the copy in TCRdb shows in-frame clones only, minus some. D and trimming come from the DNA, and the V and J calls and clone size come from that table. The table lists 150,000 to 200,000 clones, approximately 92% of them singletons.

The TCR originated in a woman between 40 and 50 years old with acute COVID-19. Material: PBMCs or T cells enriched from blood (not recorded which). This rearrangement joins TRBV19 to TRBJ2-1; 13 bases fit TRBD2. DNA for the CDR3: TGTGCCAGTAGTATCACCCCCCAACTAGCGGGAGGGCCTGTCGATGAGCAGTTCTTC. Residues: CASSITPQLAGGPVDEQFF. The variable domain in full, with the rest retrieved from reference TRBV19 and TRBJ2-1, is DGGITQSPKYLFRKEGQNVTLSCEQNLNHDAMYWYRQDPGQGLRLIYYSQIVNDFQKGDIAEGYSVSREKKESFPLTVTSAQKNPTAFYLCASSITPQLAGGPVDEQFFGPGTRLTVL.